This T cell receptor beta chain emerged from a study of T cell clonality in common variable immunodeficiency. Germline V CDR1 and CDR2: DFQATT, SNEGSKA (reference sequence). V was trimmed by 3 bases and J by 2 bases, leaving 16 bases between them. This CDR3 contains 15 residues. Some clones are missing from TCRdb's copy, which holds only in-frame ones; the method was immunoSEQ multiplex PCR. The sample contains about 43,000 clones, none of them singletons. This clone was recorded at least ten times. The read gets to within 3 residues of the CDR3 end, and the germline J gene fills in the rest. The source of this sequence is a person between 18 and 75 years old in good health. Material for sequencing was peripheral blood mononuclear cells. The chain links TRBV20-1 to TRBJ1-1; D perhaps matches TRBD1 (6 bases). CDR3 sequence: CSARGGPPPNTEAFF. The sequenced part of the CDR3 DNA is TGCAGTGCTAGGGGGGGGCCGCCGCCAAACACTGAA.